The 6 T cell receptor beta chains given below trace back to one sample, sequenced in a study of T cells after yellow fever vaccination. MiXCR, run by TCRdb on the 5' RACE reads, gives a single entry per CDR3 protein. The sample includes about 75,000 distinct CDR3 sequences, about 7.7% of them seen just once. The sequences come from CD8+ T cells sorted from PBMCs, collected roughly 10 days after the first yellow fever vaccination. These receptors were taken from a man younger than 35 who received the YFV17D yellow fever vaccine.

This clonotype was counted a few times. CDR3 residues: CASQTRDNGVQPQHF. The CDR3 DNA reads TGTGCCAGCCAAACCCGGGACAATGGGGTCCAGCCCCAGCATTTT. V usage is TRBV28 and J usage is TRBJ1-5; perhaps TRBD1 as D (6 bases). Trimming cost V 8 bases and J 7 bases, with 21 bases left between them. This CDR3 is 15 amino acids long. Germline V gene sequence: CDR1 MDHEN, CDR2 SYDVKM.

The chain carries TRBV6-2 or TRBV6-3 and TRBJ2-3; D might be TRBD2 (5 bases). Germline loops: CDR1 MNHEY, CDR2 SVGEGT. The CDR3 is 16 amino acids. Trimming shortened V by 7 bases and J by 6 bases, and 23 bases separated the two germline ends. DNA of the CDR3: TGTGCCAGCACCACCCCCGGACTCCCCTCGGAGGATACGCAGTATTTT. This codes for CASTTPGLPSEDTQYF.

This clonotype occurred many times. The genes are TRBV12-3 or TRBV12-4 and TRBJ2-1; D gene ambiguous. Trimming left V 6 bases short and J 4 bases short, with 7 bases between. This CDR3 comprises 12 residues. CDR3 DNA: TGTGCCAGCAGCCCCGGGTACAATGAGCAGTTCTTC. It encodes CASSPGYNEQFF.

By share of the sample, this clonotype is medium-sized. The J gene is TRBJ2-3, the V gene TRBV5-1; D gene uncertain. The ends were cut back, 2 bases at V and 4 bases at J, with 11 bases in the middle. The CDR3 length is 14 residues. CDR1 is SGHRS, CDR2 YFSETQ, per germline. The CDR3 reads CASSFSNPADTQYF. The CDR3 nucleotides read TGCGCCAGCAGCTTTAGCAATCCGGCAGATACGCAGTATTTT.

This clonotype came up many times. The chain combines TRBV6-4 with TRBJ2-1; 10 bases align to TRBD2. Germline-derived CDR1 and CDR2 are MRHNA and SNTAGT. The CDR3 totals 13 residues. V was pared by 6 bases and J by 8 bases, with 4 bases of the junction left unmatched. The CDR3: CASSASGGDEQFF. CDR3 nucleotide sequence: TGTGCCAGCAGCGCTAGCGGGGGAGATGAGCAGTTCTTC.

This sequence joins TRBV12-5 and TRBJ2-1; D assignment may be TRBD1 or TRBD2 (5 bases each). The germline CDR1 and CDR2 sequences are LGHNT and FRNRAP. This CDR3 has 16 amino acids. Deletions cut 4 bases from V and 8 bases from J, with 21 bases between. CDR3 sequence: CASGSRGASSPYEQFF. CDR3 DNA sequence: TGTGCTAGTGGTTCGCGAGGGGCATCCAGCCCGTATGAGCAGTTCTTC.